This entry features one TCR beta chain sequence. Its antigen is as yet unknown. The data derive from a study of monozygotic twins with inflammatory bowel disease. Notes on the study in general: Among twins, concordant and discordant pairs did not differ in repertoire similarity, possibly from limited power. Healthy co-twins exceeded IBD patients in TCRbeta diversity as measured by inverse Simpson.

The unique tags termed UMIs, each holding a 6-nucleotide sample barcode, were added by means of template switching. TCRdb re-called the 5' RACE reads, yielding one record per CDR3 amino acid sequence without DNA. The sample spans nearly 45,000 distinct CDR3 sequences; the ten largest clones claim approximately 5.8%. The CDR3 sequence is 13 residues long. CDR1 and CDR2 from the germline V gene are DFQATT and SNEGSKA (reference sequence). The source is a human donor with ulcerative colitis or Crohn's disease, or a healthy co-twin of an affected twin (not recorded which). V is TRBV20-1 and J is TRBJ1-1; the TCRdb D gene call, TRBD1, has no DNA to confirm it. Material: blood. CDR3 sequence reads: CSAYGQENTEAFF.